What follows are 8 T cell receptor beta chains derived from one specimen sequenced in a study of CD8 T cells in Susac syndrome. Random hexamers were used to reverse transcribe the RNA input (about 0.45 to 1 ug). One entry per CDR3 protein, called by TCRdb with MiXCR from the immunoSEQ multiplex PCR reads. The sample holds 150,000 to 200,000 distinct CDR3 sequences; more than 90% are singletons and the top ten take 0.093%. The sequencing input was CD4+ T cells from PBMCs. The receptors originated from a human donor with multiple sclerosis.

This rearrangement joins TRBV5-1 to TRBJ2-5; no clear D gene. Trimming took off 4 bases at V and 0 bases at J, with 10 bases between the two ends. This CDR3 is built from 14 residues. CDR1 and CDR2 (germline): SGHRS, YFSETQ. The CDR3 sequence is CASSIDPNQETQYF. CDR3 in DNA: TGCGCCAGCAGCATAGACCCTAACCAAGAGACCCAGTACTTC. The full variable domain, with the rest looked up from reference TRBV5-1 and TRBJ2-5, is KAGVTQTPRYLIKTRGQQVTLSCSPISGHRSVSWYQQTPGQGLQFLFEYFSETQRNKGNFPGRFSGRQFSNSRSEMNVSTLELGDSALYLCASSIDPNQETQYFGPGTRLLVL.

The rearrangement joins TRBV15 to TRBJ2-3; a possible D gene is TRBD1 (5 bases). The V end lost 4 bases, the J end lost 6 bases, and 11 bases lay between the germline ends. The length of the CDR3 is 13 residues. Germline CDR1 and CDR2: LNHNV and YYDKDF (reference sequence). The CDR3 coding sequence is TGTGCCACCAGCACCGCCTACAGGGATACGCAGTATTTT. Translating gives CATSTAYRDTQYF.

V and J are TRBV20-1 and TRBJ1-2; the match to TRBD1 covers 9 bases. Germline V gene data show CDR1 as DFQATT and CDR2 as SNEGSKA (reference sequence). The CDR3 has 12 residues. Trimming cost V 4 bases and J 8 bases; bases outside gene matches: 5. The CDR3 spells CSAKGQGSGYTF. CDR3 DNA sequence: TGCAGTGCTAAGGGACAGGGATCCGGCTACACCTTC.

The chain uses TRBV12-3 or TRBV12-4 and TRBJ2-1; 9 nucleotides match TRBD2. The length of the CDR3 is 15 residues. With V trimmed by 6 bases and J by 6 bases, 9 bases remained unmatched. The CDR3 here is CASSPGTSRGNEQFF. The CDR3 coding sequence is TGTGCCAGCAGCCCTGGGACTAGCCGGGGCAATGAGCAGTTCTTC.

In this sample, this clonotype turned up once. V usage is TRBV12-3 or TRBV12-4 and J usage is TRBJ2-3; D unresolved. Trimming cost V 2 bases and J 3 bases, with 18 bases left between them. The CDR3 has 17 amino acids. CDR3 nucleotide sequence: TGTGCCAGCAGTTTAACCCATCTTAGCTCGGGTACAGATACGCAGTATTTT. It specifies CASSLTHLSSGTDTQYF.

The chain joins TRBV12-3 or TRBV12-4 to TRBJ2-3; 13 bases line up with TRBD2. The junction had 1 base not matched to a gene; V was cut back by 3 bases and J by 1 base. The CDR3 sequence is 16 residues long. The CDR3 DNA follows: TGTGCCAGCAGTTTCGGGACTAGCGGGGGCACAGATACGCAGTATTTT. This codes for CASSFGTSGGTDTQYF.

This chain joins TRBV20-1 and TRBJ2-3; D is uncertain. Germline V gives CDR1 DFQATT, CDR2 SNEGSKA (reference sequence). This CDR3 spans 12 amino acids. The V end lost 6 bases, the J end lost 1 base, and 8 bases lay between the germline ends. CDR3 coding DNA: TGCAGTGCCCTCAAACGCACAGATACGCAGTATTTT. Amino acid sequence: CSALKRTDTQYF.

The CDR3 nucleotides are TGTGCCAGCAGTTTGGGCTCCCAGAGCTCCTACGAGCAGTACTTC. Protein sequence: CASSLGSQSSYEQYF. The V gene is TRBV27, the J gene TRBJ2-7, with D unclear. Deletions cut 3 bases from V and 0 bases from J, with 12 bases between. The CDR3 contains 15 residues. Germline V gene lookup returns CDR1 MNHEY and CDR2 SMNVEV (reference sequence).